These T cell receptor beta chains were read from a single sample in a study of blood T cells in healthy people across ages. TCRdb ran MiXCR on the 5' RACE reads and lists one entry per CDR3 protein. The sample contains hundreds of thousands of distinct CDR3 sequences, around 45% of which appear only once. Sequences were obtained from blood. The receptors were sampled from a man in his fifties or sixties in good health. Each CDR3 is given with its conserved first and last residue. D genes are given only for firm matches. Only part of the rows carry a size: once, few, many, or a class if the clone is expanded.

clone_size j_call d_call v_call cdr3_aa cdr3_nt
NA TRBJ2-7 TRBD1 TRBV10-3 CAISVARTGSYEQYF TGTGCCATCAGTGTTGCCAGGACAGGCTCCTACGAGCAGTACTTC
few TRBJ2-3 TRBD1 TRBV7-8 CASSLRDRGSDTQYF TGTGCCAGCAGCTTGAGGGACAGGGGGTCAGATACGCAGTATTTT
NA TRBJ2-1 NA TRBV28 CASRVRGQTNEQFF TGTGCCAGCAGGGTGAGGGGCCAAACGAATGAGCAGTTCTTC
NA TRBJ1-2 TRBD1 TRBV2 CASSGQGMGGYTF TGTGCCAGCAGTGGACAGGGAATGGGGGGCTACACCTTC
NA TRBJ2-7 TRBD1 TRBV27 CASSIFGQDEQYF TGTGCCAGCAGTATATTTGGACAGGACGAGCAGTACTTC
NA TRBJ2-5 NA TRBV5-1 CASSTTGSPEAQYF TGCGCCAGCAGCACCACCGGCTCACCCGAGGCGCAGTACTTC
once TRBJ1-2 TRBD1 TRBV18 CASSVGQGARPPYCYTF TGTGCCAGCTCAGTGGGACAGGGGGCGCGACCTCCCTATTGCTACACCTTC
NA TRBJ2-3 NA TRBV2 CAGQKGGGTTDTQYF TGTGCCGGTCAAAAGGGTGGAGGGACCACAGATACGCAGTATTTT
NA TRBJ2-3 TRBD2 TRBV25-1 CASSEGLASTDTQYF TGTGCCAGCAGTGAGGGACTAGCGAGCACAGATACGCAGTATTTT
few TRBJ2-1 TRBD1 TRBV25-1 CASSEWGTGEDRDYNEQFF TGTGCCAGCAGTGAATGGGGGACAGGGGAAGACAGAGATTACAATGAGCAGTTCTTC
NA TRBJ2-3 NA TRBV2 CASVRLGDTQYF TGTGCCAGCGTTCGGTTGGGAGATACGCAGTATTTT
NA TRBJ1-1 TRBD1 TRBV6-2/TRBV6-3 CASMDRMNTEAFF TGTGCCAGCATGGACAGGATGAACACTGAAGCTTTCTTT
few TRBJ2-7 TRBD1 TRBV5-1 CASSSGQGVDEQYF TGCGCCAGCAGCTCAGGACAGGGGGTCGACGAGCAGTACTTC
few TRBJ1-1 NA TRBV20-1 CSARGGKAEAFF TGCAGTGCTAGAGGTGGAAAGGCTGAAGCTTTCTTT
NA TRBJ2-5 NA TRBV28 CASSLPPSLGRETQYF TGTGCCAGCAGTTTACCCCCAAGCCTGGGTAGGGAGACCCAGTACTTC
NA TRBJ2-5 TRBD1 TRBV12-3/TRBV12-4 CASSLNQGVSRETQYF TGTGCCAGCAGTTTAAACCAGGGGGTGTCTAGAGAGACCCAGTACTTC
NA TRBJ2-3 NA TRBV20-1 CSAHAEPGVADTQYF TGCAGTGCCCACGCCGAACCGGGGGTCGCAGATACGCAGTATTTT
once TRBJ2-3 TRBD1 TRBV25-1 CASSHTGQGSTDTQYF TGTGCCAGCAGCCACACCGGACAGGGATCAACAGATACGCAGTATTTT
few TRBJ2-5 TRBD1 TRBV5-1 CASSLAKGGEETQYF TGCGCCAGCAGCTTGGCCAAAGGGGGCGAGGAGACCCAGTACTTC
NA TRBJ2-3 NA TRBV12-3/TRBV12-4 CASSFYEGTQYF TGTGCCAGCAGTTTCTACGAAGGTACGCAGTATTTT
once TRBJ2-4 NA TRBV19 CASTSYSGATTNIQYF TGTGCCAGTACCTCTTACTCTGGGGCTACGACAAACATTCAGTACTTC
NA TRBJ2-7 NA TRBV11-3 CASSGRTDTYEQYF TGTGCCAGCAGCGGTAGGACGGACACCTACGAGCAGTACTTC
NA TRBJ1-1 TRBD1 TRBV6-1 CASRPPRQGAATEAFF TGTGCCAGCAGACCCCCTCGGCAGGGGGCAGCCACTGAAGCTTTCTTT
few TRBJ2-1 NA TRBV10-3 CAISPGTGSYNEQFF TGTGCCATCAGCCCCGGGACTGGGTCCTACAATGAGCAGTTCTTC
NA TRBJ2-5 NA TRBV9 CASSVLTPRPQETQYF TGTGCCAGCAGCGTTTTAACTCCCCGGCCACAAGAGACCCAGTACTTC
NA TRBJ1-2 TRBD1 TRBV12-3/TRBV12-4 CASSGQGRYGYTF TGTGCCAGCAGTGGACAGGGACGCTATGGCTACACCTTC
NA TRBJ2-1 NA TRBV7-9 CASSLAHLRSNNEQFF TGTGCCAGCAGCTTAGCGCACTTGCGAAGCAACAATGAGCAGTTCTTC
NA TRBJ2-7 TRBD1 TRBV3-1 CASSHRDSPYEQYF TGTGCCAGCAGCCACCGGGACAGCCCCTACGAGCAGTACTTC
NA TRBJ2-5 NA TRBV7-9 CACRPRGKGQETQYF TGTGCCTGCAGACCGAGGGGTAAGGGTCAAGAGACCCAGTACTTC
NA TRBJ2-7 NA TRBV3-1 CASSQVTGFSYEQYF TGTGCCAGCAGCCAAGTCACAGGATTTTCCTACGAGCAGTACTTC
few TRBJ1-5 NA TRBV6-5 CASRRDINQPQHF TGTGCCAGCAGGCGGGACATAAATCAGCCCCAGCATTTT
once TRBJ2-3 TRBD2 TRBV7-8 CASSLGGGGNPGTWTRYF TGTGCCAGCAGCCTGGGAGGCGGGGGGAATCCCGGAACATGGACGCGGTATTTT
NA TRBJ2-3 NA TRBV7-2 CASSLALRSDTQYF TGTGCCAGCAGCTTAGCGCTGAGATCGGATACGCAGTATTTT
NA TRBJ2-1 NA TRBV29-1 CSVESGAGYEQFF TGCAGCGTTGAGTCTGGGGCAGGTTACGAGCAGTTCTTC
NA TRBJ2-1 NA TRBV29-1 CCVSEQTYNEQFF TGCTGCGTTTCGGAACAGACCTACAATGAGCAGTTCTTC
few TRBJ1-2 NA TRBV7-2 CASSSDRYYGYTF TGTGCCAGCAGCTCGGACCGGTACTATGGCTACACCTTC
NA TRBJ2-1 NA TRBV10-3 CAIGMDEQFF TGTGCCATCGGGATGGATGAGCAGTTCTTC
NA TRBJ2-5 TRBD2 TRBV9 CARSVHPSGGGAYEQYF TGTGCCCGCAGCGTCCACCCTAGCGGGGGGGGCGCTTATGAGCAGTACTTC
few TRBJ2-1 NA TRBV12-3/TRBV12-4 CASSPEQQGKEFF TGTGCCAGCAGTCCGGAACAACAGGGAAAGGAGTTCTTC
NA TRBJ2-3 TRBD2 TRBV12-3/TRBV12-4 CASSASGATDTQYF TGTGCCAGCAGTGCTAGCGGGGCCACAGATACGCAGTATTTT
NA TRBJ1-1 TRBD1 TRBV6-2/TRBV6-3 CASSFPGTGDTEAFF TGTGCCAGCAGTTTTCCCGGGACAGGGGACACTGAAGCTTTCTTT
few TRBJ2-1 NA TRBV10-3 CAISESWGNEQFF TGTGCCATCAGTGAGTCTTGGGGGAATGAGCAGTTCTTC
NA TRBJ2-3 TRBD1 TRBV10-3 CAISAGTGGVRDTQYF TGTGCCATCAGTGCCGGGACAGGGGGCGTAAGAGATACGCAGTATTTT
few TRBJ2-7 TRBD1 TRBV11-2 CASSLDVTGRYEQYF TGTGCCAGCAGCTTAGATGTGACAGGGCGGTACGAGCAGTACTTC
few TRBJ1-2 NA TRBV6-2/TRBV6-3 CASSYSNAGSGYTF TGTGCCAGCAGTTACTCGAATGCAGGGTCTGGCTACACCTTC
few TRBJ2-7 NA TRBV20-1 CSAPGPSNEQYF TGCAGTGCCCCGGGACCGTCGAACGAGCAGTACTTC
many TRBJ2-3 NA TRBV7-9 CASSPPGWKSTDTQYF TGTGCCAGCAGCCCCCCTGGCTGGAAGAGCACAGATACGCAGTATTTT
NA TRBJ1-2 NA TRBV6-2/TRBV6-3 CASSYVARTVPSRGYTF TGTGCCAGCAGTTACGTGGCCCGGACGGTCCCCTCGAGAGGCTACACCTTC
NA TRBJ1-5 NA TRBV20-1 CSTSDGGNQPQHF TGCAGTACTAGTGACGGGGGCAATCAGCCCCAGCATTTT
NA TRBJ1-1 NA TRBV6-2/TRBV6-3 CASSQGIRAFF TGTGCCAGCAGTCAGGGAATACGAGCTTTCTTT